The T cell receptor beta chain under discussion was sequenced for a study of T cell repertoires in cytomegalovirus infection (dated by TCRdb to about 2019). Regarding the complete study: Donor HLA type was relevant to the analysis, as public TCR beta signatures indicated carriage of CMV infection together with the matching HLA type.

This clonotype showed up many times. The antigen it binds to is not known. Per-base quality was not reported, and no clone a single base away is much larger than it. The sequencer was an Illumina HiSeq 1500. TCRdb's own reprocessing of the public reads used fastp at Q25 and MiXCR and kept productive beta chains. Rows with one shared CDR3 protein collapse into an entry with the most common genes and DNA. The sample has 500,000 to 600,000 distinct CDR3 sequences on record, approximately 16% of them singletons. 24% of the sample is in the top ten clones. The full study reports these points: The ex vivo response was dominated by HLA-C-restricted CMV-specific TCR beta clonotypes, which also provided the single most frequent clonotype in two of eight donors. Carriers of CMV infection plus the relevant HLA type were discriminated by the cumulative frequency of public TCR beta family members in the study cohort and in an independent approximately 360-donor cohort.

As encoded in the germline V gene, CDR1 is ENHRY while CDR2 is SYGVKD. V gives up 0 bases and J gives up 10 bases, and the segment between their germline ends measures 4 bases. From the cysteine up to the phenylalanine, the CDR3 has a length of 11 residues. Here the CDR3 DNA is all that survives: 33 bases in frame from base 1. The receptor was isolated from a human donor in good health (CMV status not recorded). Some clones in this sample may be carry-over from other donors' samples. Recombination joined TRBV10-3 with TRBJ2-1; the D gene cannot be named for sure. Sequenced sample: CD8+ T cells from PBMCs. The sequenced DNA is TGTGCCATCAGTGAGTCACTCGAGCAGTTCTTC. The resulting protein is CAISESLEQFF.